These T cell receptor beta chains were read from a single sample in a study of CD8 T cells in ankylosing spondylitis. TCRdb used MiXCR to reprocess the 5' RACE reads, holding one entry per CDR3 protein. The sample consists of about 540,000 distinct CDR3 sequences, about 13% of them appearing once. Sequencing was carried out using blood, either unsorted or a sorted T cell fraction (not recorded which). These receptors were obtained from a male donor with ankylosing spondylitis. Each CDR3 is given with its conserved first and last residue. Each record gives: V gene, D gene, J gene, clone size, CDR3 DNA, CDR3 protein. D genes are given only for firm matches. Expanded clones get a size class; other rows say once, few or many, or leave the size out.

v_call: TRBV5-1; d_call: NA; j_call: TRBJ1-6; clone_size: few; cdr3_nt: TGCGCCAGCAGCTTGGCGTTGAGTGATTCTCTGGGGAATTCACCCCTCCACTTT; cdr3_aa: CASSLALSDSLGNSPLHF
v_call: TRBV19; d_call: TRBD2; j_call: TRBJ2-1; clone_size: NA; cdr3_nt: TGTGCCAGTAGTATAGACCCCGGGACTAGCGGCTACAATGAGCAGTTCTTC; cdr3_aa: CASSIDPGTSGYNEQFF
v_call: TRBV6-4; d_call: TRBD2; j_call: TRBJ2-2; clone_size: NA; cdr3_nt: TGTGCCAGCGAGGGACTAGCGGCGAACACCGGGGAGCTGTTTTTT; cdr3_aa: CASEGLAANTGELFF
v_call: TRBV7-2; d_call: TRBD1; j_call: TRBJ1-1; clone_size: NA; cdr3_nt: TGTGCCAGCAGCTTAGCTCAGGGGGTGAAAGCTTTCTTT; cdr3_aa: CASSLAQGVKAFF
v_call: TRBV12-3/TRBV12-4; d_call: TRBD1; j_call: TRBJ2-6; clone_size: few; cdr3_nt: TGTGCCAGCAGTTACCCGGGACAGGCGAGCTCTGGGGCCAACGTCCTGACTTTC; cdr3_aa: CASSYPGQASSGANVLTF
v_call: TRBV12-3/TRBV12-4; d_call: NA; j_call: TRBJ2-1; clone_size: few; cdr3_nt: TGTGCCAGCAGTAAAACAGGGATCTCTCTCAATGAGCAGTTCTTC; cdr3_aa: CASSKTGISLNEQFF
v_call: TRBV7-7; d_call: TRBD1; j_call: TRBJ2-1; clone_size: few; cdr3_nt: TGTGCCAGCAGCCCCCTCTTGGGACAGGGCTACAATGAGCAGTTCTTC; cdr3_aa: CASSPLLGQGYNEQFF
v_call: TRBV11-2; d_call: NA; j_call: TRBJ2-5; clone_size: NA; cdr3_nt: TGTGCCAGCAGCTTAACAGGGACTGAGACCCAGTACTTC; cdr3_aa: CASSLTGTETQYF
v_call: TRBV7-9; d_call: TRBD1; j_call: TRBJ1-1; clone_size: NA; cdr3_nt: TGTGCCAGCAGCAGGTTATGGGACAGGGTAAACACTGAAGCTTTCTTT; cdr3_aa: CASSRLWDRVNTEAFF
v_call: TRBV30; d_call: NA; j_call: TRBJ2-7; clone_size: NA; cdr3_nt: TGTGCCTGGGAGCGTTCCTACGAGCAGTACTTC; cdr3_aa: CAWERSYEQYF
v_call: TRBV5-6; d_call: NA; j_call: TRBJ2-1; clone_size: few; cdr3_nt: TGTGCCAGCAGCTTGGCAAAGGGATTCTACAATGAGCAGTTCTTC; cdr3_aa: CASSLAKGFYNEQFF
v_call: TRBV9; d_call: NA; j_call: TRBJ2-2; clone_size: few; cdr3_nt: TGTGCCAGCAGCGTAGTGGGGGGCGGCGGGGCCGGGGAGCTGTTTTTT; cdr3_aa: CASSVVGGGGAGELFF
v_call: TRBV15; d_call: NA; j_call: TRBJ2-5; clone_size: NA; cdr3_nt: TGTGCCACCAGCAGAGGAAGGACAGAAGAGACCCAGTACTTC; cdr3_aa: CATSRGRTEETQYF
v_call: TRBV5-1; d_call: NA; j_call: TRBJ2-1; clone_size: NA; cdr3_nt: TGCGCCAGCAGCCCCCCCGAAGGGTGGTACAATGAGCAGTTCTTC; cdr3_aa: CASSPPEGWYNEQFF
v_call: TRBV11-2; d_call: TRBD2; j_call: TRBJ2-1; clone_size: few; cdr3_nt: TGTGCCAGCACCCTCATACTAGCGGGAGAGGGCAATGAGCAGTTCTTC; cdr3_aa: CASTLILAGEGNEQFF